A selection of T cell receptor beta chains follows, all from one sample in a study of blood T cell repertoires in COVID-19. This table comes from immunoSEQ multiplex PCR, and its TCRdb copy is limited to in-frame clones, with some not included. This sample yields 300,000 to 400,000 clones, of which about 87% are seen a single time; about 2.3% belongs to the top ten. Source material: peripheral blood. The receptors shown here come from a woman aged 55-70 years with COVID-19, enrolled during active disease. Both conserved end residues are part of each CDR3. The D gene is left open where the match is weak. Clone size is not always given. Where it is, it says once, few, many or a class for expanded clones.

D gene	V gene	J gene	clone size	CDR3 protein	CDR3 DNA
.	TRBV5-6	TRBJ2-5	.	CASSLATRVTETQYF	TGTGCCAGCAGCTTGGCCACCCGCGTTACCGAGACCCAGTACTTC
TRBD1	TRBV18	TRBJ2-7	.	CASSGTADRQYF	TGTGCCAGCTCAGGGACAGCCGATCGGCAGTACTTC
.	TRBV6-5	TRBJ2-3	.	CASSQPGSTDTQYF	TGTGCCAGCAGTCAACCAGGTAGCACAGATACGCAGTATTTT
.	TRBV5-4	TRBJ2-3	.	CASSLATDTQYF	TGTGCCAGCAGCCTCGCGACAGATACGCAGTATTTT
.	TRBV6-5	TRBJ1-2	.	CASNPGSPLYGYTF	TGTGCCAGCAATCCAGGGTCCCCGCTCTATGGCTACACCTTC
TRBD1	TRBV6-5	TRBJ2-1	.	CASSPGTGGYNEQFF	TGTGCCAGCAGTCCAGGGACAGGGGGCTACAATGAGCAGTTCTTC
.	TRBV18	TRBJ2-1	.	CASSPRTASYNEQFF	TGTGCCAGCTCACCACGGACAGCATCCTACAATGAGCAGTTCTTC
.	TRBV9	TRBJ2-3	few	CASSVSNRETDTQYF	TGTGCCAGCAGCGTATCAAACAGGGAAACAGATACGCAGTATTTT
.	TRBV7-8	TRBJ2-3	.	CASSPKFFTDTQYF	TGTGCCAGCAGCCCCAAATTTTTTACAGATACGCAGTATTTT
.	TRBV5-1	TRBJ1-4	.	CASSLDGANEKLFF	TGCGCCAGCAGTTTGGACGGTGCTAATGAAAAACTGTTTTTT
.	TRBV2	TRBJ2-5	.	CASSRSQMYQETQYF	TGTGCCAGCTCCCGGAGTCAGATGTACCAAGAGACCCAGTACTTC
.	TRBV6-5	TRBJ1-5	.	CASRLRTGNQPQHF	TGTGCCAGCAGACTCCGAACAGGAAATCAGCCCCAGCATTTT
.	TRBV12-5	TRBJ2-1	once	CASGSYRGSYNEQFF	TGTGCTAGTGGCTCGTATCGAGGCTCCTACAATGAGCAGTTCTTC
.	TRBV9	TRBJ2-1	.	CASSFASYNEQFF	TGTGCCAGCAGCTTCGCGTCCTACAATGAGCAGTTCTTC
.	TRBV6-2/TRBV6-3	TRBJ2-3	.	CASSYSTPHMGGARRDTQYF	TGTGCCAGCAGTTACTCAACCCCCCACATGGGGGGGGCTCGCAGGGATACGCAGTATTTT
TRBD1	TRBV11-2	TRBJ2-2	.	CASSFRRTGGQGGELFF	TGTGCCAGCAGCTTCCGACGGACAGGGGGACAAGGCGGGGAGCTGTTTTTT
TRBD1	TRBV19	TRBJ1-3	.	CASSDPGGRSGNTIYF	TGTGCCAGTAGTGACCCAGGGGGCCGCTCTGGAAACACCATATATTTT
.	TRBV5-1	TRBJ1-2	.	CASSAEQGPYGYTF	TGCGCCAGCAGCGCCGAACAGGGTCCCTATGGCTACACCTTC
.	TRBV2	TRBJ2-5	.	CASLTGPQETQYF	TGTGCCAGCTTGACAGGACCCCAAGAGACCCAGTACTTC
TRBD1	TRBV27	TRBJ1-1	.	CASSLNRDRERVAEAFF	TGTGCCAGCAGTCTAAACCGGGACAGGGAAAGGGTAGCTGAAGCTTTCTTT
TRBD1	TRBV5-1	TRBJ1-3	.	CASSLVGFDDRGSGNTIYF	TGCGCCAGCAGCTTGGTGGGGTTCGACGACAGGGGATCTGGAAACACCATATATTTT
TRBD1	TRBV6-6	TRBJ1-5	.	CASSYGPTGVGQPQHF	TGTGCCAGCAGTTACGGTCCCACAGGGGTAGGGCAGCCCCAGCATTTT
.	TRBV29-1	TRBJ2-5	.	CSVDKQGQTQYF	TGCAGCGTTGATAAACAGGGACAGACCCAGTACTTC
.	TRBV10-2	TRBJ1-5	.	CASADKYQPQHF	TGCGCCAGCGCGGACAAATATCAGCCCCAGCATTTT
.	TRBV29-1	TRBJ2-5	.	CSVARGRETQYF	TGCAGCGTTGCCCGAGGCCGAGAGACCCAGTACTTC
TRBD1	TRBV18	TRBJ2-5	once	CASSPTGGSPQETQYF	TGTGCCAGCTCACCAACAGGGGGCTCGCCCCAAGAGACCCAGTACTTC
.	TRBV7-2	TRBJ2-6	.	CASSLAGGVVSGANVLTF	TGTGCCAGCAGCTTAGCGGGCGGGGTGGTCTCTGGGGCCAACGTCCTGACTTTC
.	TRBV7-2	TRBJ2-7	.	CASSQERRVGEQYF	TGTGCCAGCAGCCAAGAGCGTCGGGTGGGCGAGCAGTACTTC
.	TRBV25-1	TRBJ2-7	.	CASSPREGSRGYEQYF	TGTGCCAGCAGTCCCCGCGAGGGGTCCCGGGGGTACGAGCAGTACTTC